What follows describes a single T cell receptor beta chain. The antigen remains unidentified. The data originate from a study of T cell responses to AZD1222 COVID-19 vaccine. Study-wide points: Donors skewed white British and female; clonal diversity was possibly underestimated.

Libraries were prepared by immunoSEQ multiplex PCR; TCRdb keeps only in-frame clonotypes and omits some of them. The top ten clones hold 4.8% of a sample with around 70,000 clones, more than 75% of them seen once. CDR3 length: 14 residues. V lost 4 bases to trimming and J lost 6 bases; unmatched junction nucleotides: 2. Germline lookup yields CDR1 MNHEY and CDR2 SVGAGI. This chain uses TRBV6-5 with TRBJ2-3; 12 positions match TRBD2. The sample was peripheral blood, taken 28 days after the second dose of the MenACWY control vaccine. The TCR was taken from an adult who received the MenACWY meningococcal vaccine as a control. In DNA form, the CDR3 reads TGTGCCAGCAGTTTAGGACTAGCGGGGGATACGCAGTATTTT. It encodes CASSLGLAGDTQYF.